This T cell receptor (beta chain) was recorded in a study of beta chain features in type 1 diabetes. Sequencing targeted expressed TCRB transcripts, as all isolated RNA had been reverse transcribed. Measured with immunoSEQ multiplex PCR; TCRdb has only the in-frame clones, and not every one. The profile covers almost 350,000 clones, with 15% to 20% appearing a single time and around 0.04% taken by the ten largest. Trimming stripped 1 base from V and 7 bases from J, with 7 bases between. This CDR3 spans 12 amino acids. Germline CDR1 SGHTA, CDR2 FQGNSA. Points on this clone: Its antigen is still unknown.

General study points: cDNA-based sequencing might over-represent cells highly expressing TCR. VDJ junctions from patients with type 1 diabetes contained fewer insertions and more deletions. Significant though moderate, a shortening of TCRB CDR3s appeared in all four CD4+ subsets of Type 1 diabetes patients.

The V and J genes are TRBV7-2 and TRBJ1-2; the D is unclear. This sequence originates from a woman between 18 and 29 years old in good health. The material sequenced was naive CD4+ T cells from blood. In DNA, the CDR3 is TGTGCCAGCAGCTTAGATTACGGTGGCTACACCTTC. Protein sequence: CASSLDYGGYTF.